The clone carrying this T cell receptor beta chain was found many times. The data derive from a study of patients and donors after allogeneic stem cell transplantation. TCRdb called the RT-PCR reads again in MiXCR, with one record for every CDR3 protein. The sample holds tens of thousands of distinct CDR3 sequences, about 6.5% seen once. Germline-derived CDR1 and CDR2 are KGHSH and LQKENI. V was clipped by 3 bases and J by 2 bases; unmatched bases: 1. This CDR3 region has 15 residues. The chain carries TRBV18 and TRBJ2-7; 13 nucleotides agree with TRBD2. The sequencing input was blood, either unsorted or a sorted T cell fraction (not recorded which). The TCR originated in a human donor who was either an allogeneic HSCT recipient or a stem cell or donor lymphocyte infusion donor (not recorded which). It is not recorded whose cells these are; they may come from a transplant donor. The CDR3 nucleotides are TGTGCCAGCTCACCGGGACTAGCGGGACCCTACGAGCAGTACTTC. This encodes CASSPGLAGPYEQYF.